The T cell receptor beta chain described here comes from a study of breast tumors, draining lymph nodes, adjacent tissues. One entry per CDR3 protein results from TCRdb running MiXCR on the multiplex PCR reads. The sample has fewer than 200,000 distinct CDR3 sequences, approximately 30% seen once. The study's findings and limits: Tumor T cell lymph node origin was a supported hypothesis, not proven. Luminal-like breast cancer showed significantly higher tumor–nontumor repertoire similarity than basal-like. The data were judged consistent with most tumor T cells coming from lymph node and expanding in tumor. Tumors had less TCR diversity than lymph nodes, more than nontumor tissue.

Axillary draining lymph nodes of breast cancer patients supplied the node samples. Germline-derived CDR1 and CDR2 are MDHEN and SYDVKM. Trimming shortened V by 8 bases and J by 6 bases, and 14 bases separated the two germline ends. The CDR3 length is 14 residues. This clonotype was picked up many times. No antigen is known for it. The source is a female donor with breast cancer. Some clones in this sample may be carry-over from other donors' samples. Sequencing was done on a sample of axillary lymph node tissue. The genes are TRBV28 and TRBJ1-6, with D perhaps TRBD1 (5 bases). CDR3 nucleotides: TGTGCCAGCGGGTCCGGGGGTTTTAATTCACCCCTCCACTTT. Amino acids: CASGSGGFNSPLHF.